Presented here are 11 T cell receptor beta chains from one specimen sequenced in a study of cytomegalovirus exposure and HLA in healthy donors. PCR primers comprised 60 Vbeta and 13 Jbeta primers. The repertoire was sequenced with immunoSEQ multiplex PCR; TCRdb's copy has only in-frame clones and lacks some. The sample has more than 95,000 clones; about 13% are singletons. The sequenced material came from PBMCs. The receptors derive from a man in his forties in good health and CMV-seropositive.

This clone was seen only a few times. The chain combines TRBV27 with TRBJ2-7; tentative D call: TRBD1 (6 bases). Per germline, CDR1 MNHEY and CDR2 SMNVEV (reference sequence). This CDR3 spans 14 amino acids. V lost 3 bases to trimming and J lost 2 bases, with 11 bases between them. Here the CDR3 DNA reads TGTGCCAGCAGTTTTTCGCAGGGGCCCTACGAGCAGTACTTC. This encodes CASSFSQGPYEQYF.

This chain links TRBV2 with TRBJ1-2; D gene uncertain. Trimming pared 2 bases from V and 3 bases from J, leaving 7 bases between. This CDR3 is built from 13 residues. The germline V gene has CDR1 SNHLY and CDR2 FYNNEI. The CDR3: CASSELRHYGYTF. The CDR3 DNA is TGTGCCAGCAGTGAATTGCGGCACTATGGCTACACCTTC. Filled out from reference TRBV2 and TRBJ1-2, the complete variable domain reads EPEVTQTPSHQVTQMGQEVILRCVPISNHLYFYWYRQILGQKVEFLVSFYNNEISEKSEIFDDQFSVERPDGSNFTLKIRSTKLEDSAMYFCASSELRHYGYTFGSGTRLTVV.

This clone was counted a few times. The chain recombines TRBV18 with TRBJ1-1; possibly TRBD1 for D (5 bases). CDR1 is KGHSH and CDR2 is LQKENI in the germline V gene. The germline V and J ends were trimmed by 5 bases and 2 bases, with 18 bases remaining between them. There are 16 residues in the CDR3. CDR3 sequence: CASSDSRQNFNTEAFF. For the CDR3, the DNA is TGTGCCAGCTCAGACTCAAGACAGAACTTTAACACTGAAGCTTTCTTT. The full variable domain, completed using reference TRBV18 and TRBJ1-1, is NAGVMQNPRHLVRRRGQEARLRCSPMKGHSHVYWYRQLPEEGLKFMVYLQKENIIDESGMPKERFSAEFPKEGPSILRIQQVVRGDSAAYFCASSDSRQNFNTEAFFGQGTRLTVV.

This clone occurred a few times. This chain joins TRBV19 and TRBJ2-1, with 7 bases identical to TRBD1. The CDR3 totals 16 residues. Germline V gene sequence: CDR1 LNHDA, CDR2 SQIVND (reference sequence). Germline trimming cut 3 bases from V and 7 bases from J; bases unmatched to any gene: 12. CDR3 nucleotides: TGTGCCAGTAGTATCCGAGACAGGGTGTATCGAAATGAGCAGTTCTTC. Amino acids: CASSIRDRVYRNEQFF.

The V and J genes are TRBV12-5 and TRBJ2-5, with TRBD2 matching over 9 bases. V gave up 0 bases and J gave up 2 bases; unmatched junction bases: 7. The CDR3 spans 17 residues. The germline CDR1 and CDR2 sequences are LGHNT and FRNRAP. DNA of the CDR3: TGTGCTAGTGGTTTGGTGGGGACTAGCCGATATCAAGAGACCCAGTACTTC. It is translated as CASGLVGTSRYQETQYF.

V is TRBV27 and J is TRBJ2-3; tentative D call: TRBD2 (5 bases). V lost 3 bases and J lost 4, with 11 bases in between. The CDR3 consists of 14 residues. From germline, CDR1 is MNHEY and CDR2 SMNVEV (reference sequence). The CDR3 sequence: CASSFSYSADTQYF. Here the CDR3 DNA reads TGTGCCAGCAGTTTTTCCTATAGCGCAGATACGCAGTATTTT.

The chain has TRBV18 and TRBJ1-1; 7 nucleotides match TRBD1. Trimming took 6 bases from V and 5 from J; bases not matched to a gene: 9. This CDR3 spans 14 amino acids. The V gene's germline CDR1 is KGHSH and CDR2 LQKENI. CDR3 protein: CASSLEGASTEAFF. DNA of the CDR3: TGTGCCAGCTCTCTTGAGGGGGCGTCAACTGAAGCTTTCTTT. Variable domain in full (rest from reference TRBV18 and TRBJ1-1): NAGVMQNPRHLVRRRGQEARLRCSPMKGHSHVYWYRQLPEEGLKFMVYLQKENIIDESGMPKERFSAEFPKEGPSILRIQQVVRGDSAAYFCASSLEGASTEAFFGQGTRLTVV.

The chain joins TRBV5-6 to TRBJ2-5, with TRBD2 matching 11 bases. Germline V gives CDR1 SGHDT, CDR2 YYEEEE. The CDR3 totals 17 residues. V was clipped by 2 bases and J by 3 bases; unmatched bases: 9. CDR3 sequence: CASSFGFGGLAEETQYF. CDR3 sequence (DNA): TGTGCCAGCAGCTTTGGATTCGGGGGACTAGCGGAAGAGACCCAGTACTTC.

The genes are TRBV7-2 and TRBJ2-1, with 7 positions matching TRBD2. V trimming: 1 base; J trimming: 6 bases; junction bases outside the gene matches: 6. Germline CDR1 and CDR2: SGHTA and FQGNSA. This CDR3 spans 15 amino acids. CDR3 region: CASSLDGGRTNEQFF. For the CDR3, the DNA is TGTGCCAGCAGCTTAGACGGCGGGAGAACCAATGAGCAGTTCTTC.

This clone was counted only a few times. This sequence joins TRBV29-1 and TRBJ1-4, with D possibly matching TRBD1 (5 bases). Germline V gene sequence: CDR1 SQVTM, CDR2 ANQGSEA. CDR3 size: 12 residues. Between the trimmed V and J ends, which lost 6 bases and 8 bases, there was a span of 13 bases. CDR3 coding DNA: TGCAGCGTATCTACCGGGGGGGAAAAACTGTTTTTT. Encoded protein: CSVSTGGEKLFF.

This chain uses TRBV6-5 with TRBJ2-1, with 11 bases lining up with TRBD1. V lost 5 bases and J lost 5; bases outside the gene matches: 5. The germline gives CDR1 MNHEY, CDR2 SVGAGI. The CDR3 loop spans 15 amino acids. The DNA for the CDR3 is TGTGCCAGCAGTAGCCGGGACAGGGGGGACAATGAGCAGTTCTTC. Protein sequence: CASSSRDRGDNEQFF.